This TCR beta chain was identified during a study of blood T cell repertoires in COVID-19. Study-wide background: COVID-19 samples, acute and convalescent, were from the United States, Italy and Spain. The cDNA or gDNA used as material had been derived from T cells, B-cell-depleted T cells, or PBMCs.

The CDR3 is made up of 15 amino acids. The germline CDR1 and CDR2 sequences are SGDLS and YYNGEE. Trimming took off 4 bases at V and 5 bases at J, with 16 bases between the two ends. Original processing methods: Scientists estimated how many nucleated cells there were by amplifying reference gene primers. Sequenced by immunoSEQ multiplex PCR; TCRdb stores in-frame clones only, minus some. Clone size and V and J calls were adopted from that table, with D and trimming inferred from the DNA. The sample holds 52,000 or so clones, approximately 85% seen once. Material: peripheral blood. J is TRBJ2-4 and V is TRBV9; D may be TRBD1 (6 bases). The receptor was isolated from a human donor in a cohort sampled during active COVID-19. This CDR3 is CASSPQGTWENIQYF. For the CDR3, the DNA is TGTGCCAGCAGCCCGCAAGGGACATGGGAAAACATTCAGTACTTC.